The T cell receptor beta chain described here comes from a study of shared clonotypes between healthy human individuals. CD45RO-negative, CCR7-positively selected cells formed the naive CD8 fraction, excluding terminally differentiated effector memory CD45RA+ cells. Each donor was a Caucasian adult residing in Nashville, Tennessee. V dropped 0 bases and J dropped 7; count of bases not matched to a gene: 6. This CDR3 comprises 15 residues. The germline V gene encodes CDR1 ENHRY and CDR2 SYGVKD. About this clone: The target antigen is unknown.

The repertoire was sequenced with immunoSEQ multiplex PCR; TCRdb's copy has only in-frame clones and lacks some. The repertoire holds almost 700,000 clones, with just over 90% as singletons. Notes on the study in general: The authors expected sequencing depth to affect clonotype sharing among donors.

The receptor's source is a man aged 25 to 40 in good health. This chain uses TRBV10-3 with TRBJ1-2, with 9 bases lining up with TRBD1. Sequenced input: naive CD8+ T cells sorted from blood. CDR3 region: CAISESGNRGLGYTF. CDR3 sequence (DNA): TGTGCCATCAGTGAGTCTGGGAACAGGGGGCTTGGCTACACCTTC.